This T cell receptor (beta chain) was recorded in a study of blood T cells in healthy people across ages. Study observations and caveats: One million T cells yielded diversity estimates that were considered underestimates.

The study isolated at least 7 million PBMCs from each sample. Sample-barcoded 5' priming and a J-beta primer mix drove a second PCR of roughly 7 to 11 cycles. A template-switch adaptor that had 12 random nucleotides put a tag on each cDNA molecule. Each CDR3 protein gets one entry after TCRdb re-called the 5' RACE reads with MiXCR. The sample contains hundreds of thousands of distinct CDR3 sequences, about 28% of which appear only once. V lost 5 bases, J lost 0 bases, and 12 bases lay in between. The CDR3 sequence is 16 residues long. From germline, CDR1 is SGHKS and CDR2 YYEKEE (reference sequence). This clonotype was seen more than once but under ten times. Its antigen remains unidentified.

This TCR came from a woman older than 75 in good health. The specimen was blood. This chain connects TRBV5-5 to TRBJ1-6; D gene ambiguous. CDR3 amino acids: CASRGFQTSYNSPLHF. The CDR3 bases are TGTGCCAGCAGAGGTTTTCAGACCTCCTATAATTCACCCCTCCACTTT. The full variable domain, completed using reference TRBV5-5 and TRBJ1-6, is DAGVTQSPTHLIKTRGQQVTLRCSPISGHKSVSWYQQVLGQGPQFIFQYYEKEERGRGNFPDRFSARQFPNYSSELNVNALLLGDSALYLCASRGFQTSYNSPLHFGNGTRLTVT.